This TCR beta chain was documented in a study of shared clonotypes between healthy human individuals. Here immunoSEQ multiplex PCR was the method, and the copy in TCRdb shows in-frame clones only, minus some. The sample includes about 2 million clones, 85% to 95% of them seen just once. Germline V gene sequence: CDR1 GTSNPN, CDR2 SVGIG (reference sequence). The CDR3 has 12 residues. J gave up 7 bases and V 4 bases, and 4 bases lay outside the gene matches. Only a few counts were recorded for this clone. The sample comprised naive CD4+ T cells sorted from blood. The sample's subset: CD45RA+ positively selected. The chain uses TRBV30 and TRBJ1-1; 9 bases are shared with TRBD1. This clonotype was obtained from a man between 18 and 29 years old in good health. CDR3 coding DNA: TGTGCCTGGACGGGACAGGGTCATGAAGCTTTCTTT. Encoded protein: CAWTGQGHEAFF.